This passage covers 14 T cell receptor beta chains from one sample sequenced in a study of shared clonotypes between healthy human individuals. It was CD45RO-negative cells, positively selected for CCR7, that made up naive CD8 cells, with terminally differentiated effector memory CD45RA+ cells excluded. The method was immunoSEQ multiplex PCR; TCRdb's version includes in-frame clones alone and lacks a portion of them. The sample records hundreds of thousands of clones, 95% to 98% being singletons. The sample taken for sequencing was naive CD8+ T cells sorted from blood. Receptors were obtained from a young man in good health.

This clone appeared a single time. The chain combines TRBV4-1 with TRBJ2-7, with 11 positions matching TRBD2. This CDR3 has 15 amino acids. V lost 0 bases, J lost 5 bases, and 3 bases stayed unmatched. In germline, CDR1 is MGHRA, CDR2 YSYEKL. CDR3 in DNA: TGCGCCAGCAGCCAAGATCAACTAGCGGGAGACGAGCAGTACTTC. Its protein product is CASSQDQLAGDEQYF.

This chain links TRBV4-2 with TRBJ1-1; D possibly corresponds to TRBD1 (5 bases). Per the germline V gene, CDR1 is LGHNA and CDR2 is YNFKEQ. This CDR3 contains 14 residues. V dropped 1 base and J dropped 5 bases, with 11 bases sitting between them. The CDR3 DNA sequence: TGTGCCAGCAGCCAAGCCAAAGGGGAAACTGAAGCTTTCTTT. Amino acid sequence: CASSQAKGETEAFF.

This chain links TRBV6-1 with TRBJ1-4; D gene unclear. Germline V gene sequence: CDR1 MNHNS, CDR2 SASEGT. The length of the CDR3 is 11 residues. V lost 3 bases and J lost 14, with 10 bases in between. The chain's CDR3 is CASSEILRLFF. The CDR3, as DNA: TGTGCCAGCAGTGAGATTTTAAGGCTGTTTTTT.

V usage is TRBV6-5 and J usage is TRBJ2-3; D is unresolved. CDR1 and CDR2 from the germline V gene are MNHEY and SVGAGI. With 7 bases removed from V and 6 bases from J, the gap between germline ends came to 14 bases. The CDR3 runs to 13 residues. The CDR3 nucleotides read TGTGCCAGCACCCCCGCTCCCCTGGATACGCAGTATTTT. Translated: CASTPAPLDTQYF.

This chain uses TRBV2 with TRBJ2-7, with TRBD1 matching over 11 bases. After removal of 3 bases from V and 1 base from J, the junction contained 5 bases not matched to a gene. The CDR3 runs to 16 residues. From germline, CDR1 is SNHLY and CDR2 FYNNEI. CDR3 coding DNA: TGTGCCAGCAGTGACCCGGGACAGGGGGGGTCCTACGAGCAGTACTTC. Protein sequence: CASSDPGQGGSYEQYF.

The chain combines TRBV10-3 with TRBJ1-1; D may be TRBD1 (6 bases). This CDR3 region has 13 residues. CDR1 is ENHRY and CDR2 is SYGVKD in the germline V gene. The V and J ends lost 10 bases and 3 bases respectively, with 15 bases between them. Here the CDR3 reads CANSPGAHTEAFF. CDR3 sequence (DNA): TGTGCCAACTCTCCAGGGGCGCACACTGAAGCTTTCTTT.

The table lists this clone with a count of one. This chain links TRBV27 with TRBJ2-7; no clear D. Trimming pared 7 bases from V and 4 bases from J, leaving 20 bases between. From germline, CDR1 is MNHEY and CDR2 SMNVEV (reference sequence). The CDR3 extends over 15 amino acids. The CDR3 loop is CASNSRSRSTYEQYF. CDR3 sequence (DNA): TGTGCCAGCAACTCCCGGTCGCGATCCACTTACGAGCAGTACTTC.

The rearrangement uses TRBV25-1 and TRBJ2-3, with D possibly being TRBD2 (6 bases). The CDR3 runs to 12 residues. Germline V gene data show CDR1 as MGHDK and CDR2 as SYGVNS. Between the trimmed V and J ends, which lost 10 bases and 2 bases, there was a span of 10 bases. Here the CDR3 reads CAMGGYTDTQYF. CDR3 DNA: TGTGCCATGGGGGGTTACACAGATACGCAGTATTTT.

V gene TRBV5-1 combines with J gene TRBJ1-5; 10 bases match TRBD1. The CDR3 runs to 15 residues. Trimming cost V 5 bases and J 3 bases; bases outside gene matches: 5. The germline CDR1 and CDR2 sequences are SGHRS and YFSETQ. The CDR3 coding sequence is TGCGCCAGCAGGGAAGACAGGGGGCTCAATCAGCCCCAGCATTTT. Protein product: CASREDRGLNQPQHF.

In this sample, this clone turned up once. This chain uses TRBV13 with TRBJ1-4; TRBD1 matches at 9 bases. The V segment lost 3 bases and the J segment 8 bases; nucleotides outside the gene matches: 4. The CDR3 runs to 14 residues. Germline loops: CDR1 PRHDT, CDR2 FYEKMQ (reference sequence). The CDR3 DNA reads TGTGCCAGCAGCTTGGGGACAGGGCTCGAAAAACTGTTTTTT. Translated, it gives CASSLGTGLEKLFF.

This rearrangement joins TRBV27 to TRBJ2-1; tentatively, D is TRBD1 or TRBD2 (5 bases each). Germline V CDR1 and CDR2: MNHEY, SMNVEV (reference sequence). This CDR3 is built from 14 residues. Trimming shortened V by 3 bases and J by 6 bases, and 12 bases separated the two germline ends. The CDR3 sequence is CASSFGTRGNEQFF. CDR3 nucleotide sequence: TGTGCCAGCAGTTTCGGGACGAGGGGCAATGAGCAGTTCTTC.

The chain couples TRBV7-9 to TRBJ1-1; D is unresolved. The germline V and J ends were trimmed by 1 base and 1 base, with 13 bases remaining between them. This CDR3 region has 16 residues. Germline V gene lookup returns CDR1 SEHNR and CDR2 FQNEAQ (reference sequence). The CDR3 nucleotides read TGTGCCAGCAGCTTAGGCCCTCACAGAACGAACACTGAAGCTTTCTTT. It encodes CASSLGPHRTNTEAFF.

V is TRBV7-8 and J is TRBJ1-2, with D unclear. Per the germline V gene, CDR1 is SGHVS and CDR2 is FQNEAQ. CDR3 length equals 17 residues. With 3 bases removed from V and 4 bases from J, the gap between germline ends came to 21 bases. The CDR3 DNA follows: TGTGCCAGCAGCTTTTCGCGGACCTATAGGGATCTCTATGGCTACACCTTC. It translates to CASSFSRTYRDLYGYTF.

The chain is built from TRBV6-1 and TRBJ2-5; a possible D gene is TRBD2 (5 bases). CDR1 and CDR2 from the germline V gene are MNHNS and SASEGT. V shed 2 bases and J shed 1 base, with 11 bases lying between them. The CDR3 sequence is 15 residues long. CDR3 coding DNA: TGTGCCAGCAGTGAATTGAGGGAGTCCCAAGAGACCCAGTACTTC. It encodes CASSELRESQETQYF.